This entry features one TCR beta chain sequence. The germline V gene encodes CDR1 MNHEY and CDR2 SMNVEV (reference sequence). There are 14 residues in the CDR3. The authors ran a second PCR of about 7 to 11 cycles using a sample-barcoded 5' primer and a J-beta primer mix. TCRdb processed the 5' RACE reads anew with MiXCR; each CDR3 protein has one entry. The sample has approximately 800,000 distinct CDR3 sequences, around half seen once. This specimen belongs to a study of blood T cells in healthy people across ages. The chain combines TRBV27 with TRBJ2-1; TRBD1 aligns across 7 bases. Judging by the DNA end, TRBJ2-7 fits better; the J call may be wrong. This clonotype was sampled from an elderly man in good health. Sequencing input: blood. CDR3: CASSLDRNNNEQYF. CDR3 DNA: TGTGCCAGCAGTCTGGACAGGAACAACAATGAGCAGTACTTC.